A selection of T cell receptor beta chains follows, all from one sample in a study of spatial heterogeneity in lung cancer. TCRdb reprocessed the 5' RACE reads with MiXCR, giving one entry per CDR3 protein. The sample shows tens of thousands of distinct CDR3 sequences, approximately 20% of them seen only once. Sample: PBMCs, taken at surgery. The source is a male donor with early-stage non-small cell lung cancer. Each CDR3 is given with its conserved first and last residue. Each record gives: clone size, CDR3 length, V gene, J gene, D gene, CDR3 DNA, CDR3 protein. A D gene is named only where the DNA matches it firmly. Some rows mark clone size as missing; the rest say once, few, many or name a class of expanded clone.

clone size: -; CDR3 length: 14; V gene: TRBV12-3/TRBV12-4; J gene: TRBJ2-1; D gene: TRBD2; CDR3 DNA: TGTGCCAGCAGTTTTCTGGCGGGAGCGAATGAGCAGTTCTTC; CDR3 protein: CASSFLAGANEQFF
clone size: -; CDR3 length: 15; V gene: TRBV5-1; J gene: TRBJ2-7; D gene: TRBD2; CDR3 DNA: TGCACCAGCAGCATACTAGCGGGGGGCTCCTACGAGCAGTACTTC; CDR3 protein: CTSSILAGGSYEQYF
clone size: once; CDR3 length: 15; V gene: TRBV6-5; J gene: TRBJ2-6; D gene: -; CDR3 DNA: TGTGCCAGCAGTTACCAGGTGGCTGGGGCCAACGTCCTGACTTTC; CDR3 protein: CASSYQVAGANVLTF
clone size: few; CDR3 length: 14; V gene: TRBV4-1; J gene: TRBJ2-1; D gene: -; CDR3 DNA: TGCGCCAGCAGCCAAGATGGGGTGTACAATGAGCAGTTCTTC; CDR3 protein: CASSQDGVYNEQFF
clone size: few; CDR3 length: 10; V gene: TRBV6-2/TRBV6-3; J gene: TRBJ1-1; D gene: -; CDR3 DNA: TGTGCCAGCAGTCACGATAAAGCTTTCTTT; CDR3 protein: CASSHDKAFF
clone size: -; CDR3 length: 15; V gene: TRBV5-1; J gene: TRBJ1-2; D gene: -; CDR3 DNA: TGCGCCAGCAGCCAAGGGCCAGGGTCTAACTATGGCTACACCTTC; CDR3 protein: CASSQGPGSNYGYTF
clone size: -; CDR3 length: 15; V gene: TRBV24-1; J gene: TRBJ2-7; D gene: -; CDR3 DNA: TGTGCCACCAGTACAACTAGGTTACAAGAATACGAGCAGTACTTC; CDR3 protein: CATSTTRLQEYEQYF
clone size: -; CDR3 length: 14; V gene: TRBV15; J gene: TRBJ1-5; D gene: -; CDR3 DNA: TGTGCCACCAGCAGAGATGTTGGGCCCCAACCCCAGCATTTT; CDR3 protein: CATSRDVGPQPQHF
clone size: many; CDR3 length: 15; V gene: TRBV7-2; J gene: TRBJ2-1; D gene: TRBD1; CDR3 DNA: TGTGCCAGCAGCTTCGTAACAGGGGTCTACAATGAGCAGTTCTTC; CDR3 protein: CASSFVTGVYNEQFF
clone size: -; CDR3 length: 13; V gene: TRBV6-5; J gene: TRBJ2-2; D gene: -; CDR3 DNA: TGTGCCAGCAGTCCCTTCGATCGGCGGGAGCTGTTTTTT; CDR3 protein: CASSPFDRRELFF
clone size: -; CDR3 length: 14; V gene: TRBV7-9; J gene: TRBJ1-5; D gene: -; CDR3 DNA: TGTGCCAGCAGCTTCGGGCCTTCCAATCAGCCCCAGCATTTT; CDR3 protein: CASSFGPSNQPQHF
clone size: -; CDR3 length: 14; V gene: TRBV12-3/TRBV12-4; J gene: TRBJ2-3; D gene: -; CDR3 DNA: TGTGCCAGCACCCCCATGGGGAGCACAGATACGCAGTATTTT; CDR3 protein: CASTPMGSTDTQYF
clone size: -; CDR3 length: 15; V gene: TRBV6-2/TRBV6-3; J gene: TRBJ2-5; D gene: -; CDR3 DNA: TGTGCCAGCAGTTACGATGGGACCCCGGCGGAGACCCAGTACTTC; CDR3 protein: CASSYDGTPAETQYF
clone size: -; CDR3 length: 13; V gene: TRBV10-3; J gene: TRBJ2-1; D gene: TRBD2; CDR3 DNA: TGTGCCATCAGTGTCGGACTAGGCCATGAGCAGTTCTTC; CDR3 protein: CAISVGLGHEQFF
clone size: many; CDR3 length: 13; V gene: TRBV24-1; J gene: TRBJ2-2; D gene: TRBD1; CDR3 DNA: TGTGCCACCAGTTACAGGGGAACCGGGGAGCTGTTTTTT; CDR3 protein: CATSYRGTGELFF
clone size: few; CDR3 length: 12; V gene: TRBV20-1; J gene: TRBJ1-5; D gene: TRBD1; CDR3 DNA: TGCAGTGCTTGGACAGGGAGTCAGCCCCAGCATTTT; CDR3 protein: CSAWTGSQPQHF
clone size: few; CDR3 length: 14; V gene: TRBV5-1; J gene: TRBJ1-1; D gene: -; CDR3 DNA: TGCGCCAGCAGACCCCGGGACATGAACACTGAAGCTTTCTTT; CDR3 protein: CASRPRDMNTEAFF
clone size: few; CDR3 length: 15; V gene: TRBV5-1; J gene: TRBJ1-6; D gene: -; CDR3 DNA: TGCGCCAGCAGCTTGGTTGGGGACTATAATTCACCCCTCCACTTT; CDR3 protein: CASSLVGDYNSPLHF
clone size: -; CDR3 length: 15; V gene: TRBV29-1; J gene: TRBJ1-2; D gene: TRBD1; CDR3 DNA: TGCAGCGTTGAAAAGTCAACAGGGGGCATCTATGGCTACACCTTC; CDR3 protein: CSVEKSTGGIYGYTF
clone size: -; CDR3 length: 15; V gene: TRBV3-1; J gene: TRBJ2-5; D gene: -; CDR3 DNA: TGTGCCAGCAGCCAAGAACTAGCCCGCGGAGAGACCCAGTACTTC; CDR3 protein: CASSQELARGETQYF